What follows are 18 T cell receptor beta chains derived from one specimen sequenced in a study of blood T cell repertoires in COVID-19. Method: immunoSEQ multiplex PCR; TCRdb's copy keeps in-frame clones and lacks some. There are around 110,000 clones in the sample; 80% to 85% occur only once, and about 4.3% lies in the top ten. Sequenced: peripheral blood. Every receptor here comes from an older man with acute or convalescent COVID-19.

This clone was seen only a few times. CDR3 residues: CASSPQGDSYNEQFF. The CDR3 coding sequence is TGCGCCAGCAGCCCTCAGGGGGACTCCTACAATGAGCAGTTCTTC. The chain employs TRBV5-1 and TRBJ2-1; 7 bases are a match to TRBD1. This CDR3 has 15 residues. With 4 bases clipped from V and 0 bases from J, the junction kept 4 bases outside the gene matches. CDR1 is SGHRS and CDR2 is YFSETQ in the germline V gene.

V gene TRBV3-1 (or the pseudogene TRBV3-2) combines with J gene TRBJ1-4, with D unclear. V was trimmed by 4 bases and J by 8 bases, leaving 14 bases between them. The CDR3 spans 14 residues. Germline lookup yields CDR1 LGHDT and CDR2 YNNKEL (reference sequence). The DNA of the CDR3 is TGTGCCAGCAGCCTCGGCGGGGTTGGCGAAAAACTGTTTTTT. Translation: CASSLGGVGEKLFF.

This clone turned up a few times. This chain's CDR3 is CASSLVVTLGTAEETQYF. Written as DNA, the CDR3 is TGTGCCAGCAGCTTAGTCGTCACGCTCGGGACAGCTGAAGAGACCCAGTACTTC. The chain carries TRBV7-9 and TRBJ2-5, with 7 bases matching TRBD1. From germline, CDR1 is SEHNR and CDR2 FQNEAQ (reference sequence). V shed 1 base and J 3 bases; nucleotides not matched to a gene: 14. The CDR3 has 18 amino acids.

The rearrangement uses TRBV5-1 and TRBJ2-3; 13 nucleotides line up with TRBD2. CDR1 SGHRS and CDR2 YFSETQ come from the germline V gene. V lost 0 bases to trimming and J lost 4 bases; unmatched junction nucleotides: 11. The CDR3 extends over 19 amino acids. CDR3 nucleotides: TGCGCCAGCAGCTTGGAGGGATCCGGGACTAGCGGGGACTCAGATACGCAGTATTTT. Translating gives CASSLEGSGTSGDSDTQYF. Drawing the rest from reference TRBV5-1 and TRBJ2-3, the complete variable domain is KAGVTQTPRYLIKTRGQQVTLSCSPISGHRSVSWYQQTPGQGLQFLFEYFSETQRNKGNFPGRFSGRQFSNSRSEMNVSTLELGDSALYLCASSLEGSGTSGDSDTQYFGPGTRLTVL.

V usage is TRBV7-2 and J usage is TRBJ1-1; possibly TRBD1 for D (5 bases). There are 12 residues in the CDR3. Germline values: CDR1 SGHTA, CDR2 FQGNSA. V was pared by 1 base and J by 8 bases, with 8 bases between. CDR3 region: CASSLETVEAFF. The CDR3 DNA sequence: TGTGCCAGCAGCTTAGAGACAGTAGAAGCTTTCTTT.

This rearrangement joins TRBV6-5 to TRBJ1-3; 10 nucleotides align to TRBD1. The CDR3 length is 15 residues. V shed 4 bases and J 2 bases; nucleotides not matched to a gene: 2. CDR1 MNHEY and CDR2 SVGAGI come from the germline V gene. The CDR3 DNA follows: TGTGCCAGCAGTTCGACAGGGGGCACTGGAAACACCATATATTTT. Translated: CASSSTGGTGNTIYF.

The V gene is TRBV18, the J gene TRBJ1-4; TRBD1 agrees at 8 bases. Germline-derived CDR1 and CDR2 are KGHSH and LQKENI. The V and J ends lost 3 bases and 8 bases, in that order; junction bases with no gene match: 8. The CDR3 has 15 residues. This CDR3 reads CASSPRTGREEKLFF. DNA for the CDR3: TGTGCCAGCTCACCGCGGACAGGGAGGGAGGAAAAACTGTTTTTT.

A few counts support this clone. This sequence joins TRBV6-6 and TRBJ2-2; 10 positions match TRBD1. This CDR3 region has 14 residues. Germline V lookup: CDR1 MNHNY, CDR2 SVGAGI (reference sequence). V was clipped by 5 bases and J by 8 bases; unmatched bases: 5. For the CDR3, the DNA is TGTGCCAGCAGTGGAAGACAGGGGGCTGGGGAGCTGTTTTTT. Its protein is CASSGRQGAGELFF.

The gene calls are TRBV10-3 and TRBJ1-2; 8 bases are a match to TRBD1. This CDR3 has 15 amino acids. CDR1 and CDR2 (germline): ENHRY, SYGVKD. Trimming cost V 5 bases and J 4 bases; bases outside gene matches: 9. The CDR3 here is CAISPGQVAVYGYTF. CDR3 sequence (DNA): TGTGCCATCAGTCCGGGACAGGTTGCTGTCTATGGCTACACCTTC.

The chain joins TRBV6-6 to TRBJ1-4; 7 bases match TRBD1. CDR1 and CDR2 from the germline V gene are MNHNY and SVGAGI (reference sequence). The junction had 8 bases not matched to a gene; V was cut back by 2 bases and J by 8 bases. This CDR3 contains 15 residues. The CDR3 region has the DNA TGTGCCAGCAGTTACATCCTCAGGGGGGAGGAAAAACTGTTTTTT. Amino acids: CASSYILRGEEKLFF.

This clone was found a few times. The chain is built from TRBV7-8 and TRBJ2-2; D gene unclear. Germline V CDR1 and CDR2: SGHVS, FQNEAQ. Trimming removed 2 bases from V and 1 base from J, with 8 bases in between. This CDR3 is built from 15 residues. This chain's CDR3 is CASSLIRGNTGELFF. The CDR3 DNA is TGTGCCAGCAGCTTAATTAGAGGGAACACCGGGGAGCTGTTTTTT.

This clone was detected a few times. This sequence joins TRBV4-1 and TRBJ1-5, with D perhaps matching TRBD1 (6 bases). V lost 2 bases and J lost 6, with 17 bases in between. This CDR3 is 16 amino acids long. CDR1 and CDR2 from the germline V gene are MGHRA and YSYEKL. The CDR3 bases are TGCGCCAGCAGCCAAACCGAGACAGGTTTTTCTCAGCCCCAGCATTTT. As protein: CASSQTETGFSQPQHF.

This clone showed up just a few times. CDR3 region: CASSSGSGRREKLFF. For the CDR3, the DNA is TGCGCCAGCAGCTCAGGTAGCGGGCGGCGGGAAAAACTGTTTTTT. J is TRBJ1-4 and V is TRBV5-1; D not certain. The CDR3 contains 15 residues. V shed 3 bases and J shed 8 bases, with 17 bases lying between them. Looked up from germline, CDR1 is SGHRS and CDR2 is YFSETQ.

The V call is TRBV2, the J call TRBJ2-2; no clear D. Germline CDR1 SNHLY, CDR2 FYNNEI. CDR3 length: 12 amino acids. V lost 6 bases and J 8 bases, leaving 10 bases between the germline ends. In nucleotides, the CDR3 is TGTGCCAGCAGGCAGGCTATGGGGGAGCTGTTTTTT. Its protein is CASRQAMGELFF.

The genes are TRBV5-1 and TRBJ2-1; possible D gene TRBD2, 6 bases. The CDR3 consists of 15 residues. Germline CDR1 is SGHRS and CDR2 is YFSETQ. The V gene lost 3 bases and the J gene lost 5 bases, with 15 bases spanning the gap. CDR3 residues: CASSSGGWGDNEQFF. The CDR3 DNA follows: TGCGCCAGCAGCTCTGGAGGTTGGGGGGACAATGAGCAGTTCTTC.

This chain connects TRBV9 to TRBJ1-4, with TRBD1 matching 9 bases. CDR1 SGDLS and CDR2 YYNGEE come from the germline V gene. The length of the CDR3 is 15 residues. The junction had 8 bases not matched to a gene; V was cut back by 4 bases and J by 7 bases. The CDR3 DNA is TGTGCCAGCAGCATCCGACAGGGGGTGGGTGAAAAACTGTTTTTT. Translation: CASSIRQGVGEKLFF.

The chain combines TRBV5-1 with TRBJ1-1; no clear D gene. The length of the CDR3 is 16 residues. CDR1 is SGHRS, CDR2 YFSETQ, per germline. V was clipped by 0 bases and J by 0 bases, with 12 bases between them. The CDR3 DNA follows: TGCGCCAGCAGCTTGGGGGCAGGTAACATGAACACTGAAGCTTTCTTT. Encoded protein: CASSLGAGNMNTEAFF.

The CDR3 here is CSVVQGYEQYF. As DNA, the CDR3 is TGCAGCGTAGTACAGGGCTACGAGCAGTACTTC. J is TRBJ2-7 and V is TRBV29-1, with a possible D match to TRBD1 (6 bases). Deletions cut 6 bases from V and 3 bases from J, with 9 bases between. CDR3 length: 11 amino acids. Germline CDR1 and CDR2: SQVTM and ANQGSEA.